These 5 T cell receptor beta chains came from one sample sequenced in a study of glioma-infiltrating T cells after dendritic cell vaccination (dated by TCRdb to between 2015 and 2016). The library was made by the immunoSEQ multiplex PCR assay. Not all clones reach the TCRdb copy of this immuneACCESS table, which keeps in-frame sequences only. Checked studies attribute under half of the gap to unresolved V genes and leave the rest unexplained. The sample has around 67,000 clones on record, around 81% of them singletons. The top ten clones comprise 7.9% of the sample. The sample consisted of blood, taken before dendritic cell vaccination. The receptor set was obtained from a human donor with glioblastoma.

This CDR3 reads CASSLGQGDNSYNEQFF. CDR3 sequence (DNA): TGTGCCAGCAGCCTTGGACAGGGCGATAACTCCTACAATGAGCAGTTCTTC. The chain couples TRBV11-3 to TRBJ2-1, with TRBD1 matching 8 bases. CDR3 length equals 17 residues. The germline V gene has CDR1 SGHNT and CDR2 YENEEA. J gave up 0 bases and V 5 bases, and 9 bases lay outside the gene matches.

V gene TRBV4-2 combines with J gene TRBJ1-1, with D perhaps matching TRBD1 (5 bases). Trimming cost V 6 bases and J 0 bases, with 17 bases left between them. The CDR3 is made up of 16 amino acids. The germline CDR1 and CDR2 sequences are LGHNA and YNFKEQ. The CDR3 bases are TGTGCCAGCAGTCCCACCTTGACGGACATGAACACTGAAGCTTTCTTT. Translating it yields CASSPTLTDMNTEAFF.

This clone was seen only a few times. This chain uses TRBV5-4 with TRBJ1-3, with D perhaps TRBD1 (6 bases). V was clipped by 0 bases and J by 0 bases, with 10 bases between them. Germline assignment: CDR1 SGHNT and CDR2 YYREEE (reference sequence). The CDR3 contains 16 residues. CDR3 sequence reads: CASSLETGSSGNTIYF. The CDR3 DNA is TGTGCCAGCAGCTTGGAAACAGGGAGCTCTGGAAACACCATATATTTT.

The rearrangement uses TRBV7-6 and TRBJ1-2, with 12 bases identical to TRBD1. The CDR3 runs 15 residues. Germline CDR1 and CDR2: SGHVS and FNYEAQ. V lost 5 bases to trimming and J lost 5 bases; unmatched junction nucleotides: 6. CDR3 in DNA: TGTGCCAGCAGCCCCTGGGACAGGGGGCTGTATGGCTACACCTTC. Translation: CASSPWDRGLYGYTF.

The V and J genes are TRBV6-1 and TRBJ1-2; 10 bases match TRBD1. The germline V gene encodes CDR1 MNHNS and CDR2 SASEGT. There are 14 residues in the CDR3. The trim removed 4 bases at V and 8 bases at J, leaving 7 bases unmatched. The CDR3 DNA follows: TGTGCCAGCAGTGGAGACAGGGGGCAGCGGGGCTACACCTTC. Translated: CASSGDRGQRGYTF.